This entry features one T cell receptor (beta chain) sequence. These data originate in a study of cytomegalovirus exposure and HLA in healthy donors. V lost 2 bases, J lost 3 bases, and 22 bases lay in between. Germline V CDR1 and CDR2: MNHEY, SMNVEV (reference sequence). The CDR3 consists of 19 residues. PCR employed 60 Vbeta and 13 Jbeta primers. Here immunoSEQ multiplex PCR was the method, and the copy in TCRdb shows in-frame clones only, minus some. The table lists 94,000 or so clones, more than 65% of them singletons. The sample taken for sequencing was PBMCs. The chain uses TRBV27 and TRBJ1-4; tentatively, D is TRBD1 (5 bases). The TCR originated in a man aged 55 to 70 in good health and CMV-seronegative. Here the CDR3 reads CASSLRVPVGGPANEKLFF. DNA for the CDR3: TGTGCCAGCAGTTTAAGAGTTCCGGTCGGGGGACCGGCTAATGAAAAACTGTTTTTT.